The rows below give T cell receptor beta chains drawn from one sample of a study of blood T cells in healthy people across ages. Each CDR3 protein is one row after TCRdb ran MiXCR on the 5' RACE reads. The sample holds just under 750,000 distinct CDR3 sequences; around a fifth are singletons and the top ten take roughly 22%. Sequencing was carried out using blood. The receptors were sampled from a man between 65 and 85 years old in good health. The CDR3 runs from the conserved cysteine through the conserved F or W. The order of the fields is D gene, J gene, V gene, clone size, CDR3 protein, CDR3 DNA. A D gene is named only where the DNA matches it firmly. The size entry is marked missing in some rows and otherwise reads once, few, many or a size class.

TRBD1	TRBJ2-7	TRBV3-1	once	CASSRAGGGYEQYF	TGTGCCAGCAGCCGAGCAGGGGGCGGGTACGAGCAGTACTTC
TRBD2	TRBJ2-1	TRBV12-3/TRBV12-4	few	CAGQRGGGTNEQFF	TGTGCCGGCCAGAGGGGCGGGGGGACCAATGAGCAGTTCTTC
-	TRBJ2-3	TRBV10-3	-	CAISEAMRGRGTDPQYF	TGTGCCATCAGTGAGGCCATGAGGGGGAGGGGAACAGATCCGCAGTATTTT
-	TRBJ2-3	TRBV20-1	-	CSARDARTDTQYF	TGCAGTGCTAGAGATGCCCGCACAGATACGCAGTATTTT
-	TRBJ1-4	TRBV2	few	CASSESVTTNEKLFF	TGTGCCAGCAGTGAATCGGTAACAACTAATGAAAAACTGTTTTTT
TRBD1	TRBJ1-2	TRBV3-1	-	CASSLAARTGSSGYTF	TGTGCCAGCAGCCTGGCCGCCAGGACAGGTTCGTCTGGCTACACCTTC
-	TRBJ2-7	TRBV4-2	few	CASSQDQGSVFYEQYF	TGTGCCAGCAGCCAAGATCAGGGCAGCGTCTTTTACGAGCAGTACTTC
-	TRBJ2-7	TRBV10-3	few	CAISRSLSEQYF	TGTGCCATCAGTAGATCCCTATCGGAGCAGTACTTC
-	TRBJ1-2	TRBV12-3/TRBV12-4	few	CASSPPALNYGYTF	TGTGCCAGCAGTCCCCCGGCACTCAACTATGGCTACACCTTC
-	TRBJ2-2	TRBV7-2	few	CASSLGGTPSGELFF	TGTGCCAGCAGCTTAGGTGGTACCCCATCCGGGGAGCTGTTTTTT
TRBD1	TRBJ2-7	TRBV20-1	many	CSAKRPWDSSYEQYF	TGCAGTGCTAAGCGGCCCTGGGACAGCTCCTACGAGCAGTACTTC
-	TRBJ2-3	TRBV18	-	CASSPGQLGTDTQYF	TGTGCCAGCTCACCAGGGCAGCTGGGCACAGATACGCAGTATTTT
-	TRBJ2-3	TRBV28	few	CASSSAMDTDTQYF	TGTGCCAGCAGTTCAGCGATGGACACAGATACGCAGTATTTT
-	TRBJ2-7	TRBV5-1	-	CASSLVMGTTYEQYF	TGCGCCAGCAGCTTGGTGATGGGGACGACCTACGAGCAGTACTTC
-	TRBJ2-3	TRBV18	few	CASQGTSKTDTQYF	TGTGCCAGCCAAGGGACCAGTAAAACAGATACGCAGTATTTT
-	TRBJ2-3	TRBV20-1	-	CSARDQAREYTDTQYF	TGCAGTGCTAGAGATCAGGCCCGAGAGTACACAGATACGCAGTATTTT
TRBD2	TRBJ2-1	TRBV11-2	once	CASSPLAGGHEQFF	TGTGCCAGCAGCCCCTTAGCGGGAGGCCATGAGCAGTTCTTC
TRBD1	TRBJ1-6	TRBV5-1	-	CASSLTTGYAPSPLHF	TGCGCCAGCAGCTTAACGACAGGGTACGCTCCTTCACCCCTCCACTTT
TRBD2	TRBJ2-1	TRBV29-1	-	CSVEWLAGGDNEQFF	TGCAGCGTTGAGTGGCTAGCGGGAGGCGACAATGAGCAGTTCTTC
-	TRBJ2-7	TRBV20-1	-	CSAEQGSDYEQYF	TGCAGTGCTGAACAGGGATCGGACTACGAGCAGTACTTC
-	TRBJ1-2	TRBV11-3	-	CTSSLDLGGDYGYTF	TGTACCAGCAGCTTAGATCTTGGGGGTGACTATGGCTACACCTTC
-	TRBJ1-1	TRBV11-2	few	CASSFRQDLKAFF	TGTGCCAGCAGCTTCCGGCAGGATTTAAAAGCTTTCTTT
-	TRBJ2-5	TRBV9	-	CASSVGHREETQYF	TGTGCCAGCAGCGTAGGCCACAGGGAAGAGACCCAGTACTTC
-	TRBJ2-5	TRBV20-1	few	CSARTQGFEETQYF	TGCAGTGCTAGAACGCAGGGTTTTGAGGAGACCCAGTACTTC
-	TRBJ2-3	TRBV10-3	many	CAISDPDTQYF	TGTGCCATCAGTGACCCGGATACGCAGTATTTT
-	TRBJ1-5	TRBV28	-	CASSKGPRRSNQPQHF	TGTGCCAGCAGCAAGGGTCCCCGAAGGAGCAATCAGCCCCAGCATTTT
-	TRBJ2-3	TRBV29-1	-	CSGETGSTDTQYF	TGCAGCGGGGAGACCGGTAGCACAGATACGCAGTATTTT
TRBD1	TRBJ2-1	TRBV7-6	-	CASSSGQIYNEQFF	TGTGCCAGCAGCTCGGGACAGATATACAATGAGCAGTTCTTC
-	TRBJ1-1	TRBV11-2	-	CASSPWETKKNTEAFF	TGTGCCAGCAGCCCTTGGGAAACTAAAAAGAACACTGAAGCTTTCTTT
-	TRBJ2-5	TRBV6-5	few	CASSHPGTQQETQYF	TGTGCCAGCAGCCACCCTGGGACGCAGCAAGAGACCCAGTACTTC
-	TRBJ1-6	TRBV14	-	CASSPGHSSPLHF	TGTGCCAGCAGCCCGGGACACAGTTCACCCCTCCACTTT
TRBD1	TRBJ2-3	TRBV10-3	few	CAISAGTGGADTQYF	TGTGCCATCAGCGCCGGGACAGGGGGCGCTGATACGCAGTATTTT
-	TRBJ2-5	TRBV7-8	-	CASSRAKETQYF	TGTGCCAGCAGCCGGGCCAAGGAGACCCAGTACTTC
TRBD1	TRBJ1-1	TRBV29-1	many	CSVVVGTAINTEAFF	TGCAGCGTTGTAGTGGGGACAGCAATTAACACTGAAGCTTTCTTT
-	TRBJ1-1	TRBV11-2	few	CASSLEGQGVNTEAFF	TGTGCCAGCAGCTTAGAGGGTCAGGGTGTGAACACTGAAGCTTTCTTT
-	TRBJ1-2	TRBV5-1	-	CASSLSPDSTGYTF	TGCGCCAGCAGCTTGTCCCCGGACAGTACGGGCTACACCTTC
TRBD1	TRBJ2-7	TRBV5-1	few	CASRQPGQGYEQYF	TGCGCCAGCAGACAACCGGGACAGGGATACGAGCAGTACTTC
TRBD2	TRBJ2-5	TRBV6-5	-	CASKRTSGVQETQYF	TGTGCCAGCAAAAGGACTAGCGGGGTTCAAGAGACCCAGTACTTC
TRBD1	TRBJ1-2	TRBV12-3/TRBV12-4	few	CASSHGWTGYVRNYGYTF	TGTGCCAGCAGCCACGGATGGACAGGTTACGTCAGGAACTATGGCTACACCTTC
-	TRBJ2-5	TRBV20-1	-	CSARSALVTEETQYF	TGCAGTGCTAGGAGCGCCTTGGTCACCGAAGAGACCCAGTACTTC
-	TRBJ1-1	TRBV14	few	CASSHLARVEAFF	TGTGCCAGCAGCCATTTAGCTCGGGTTGAAGCTTTCTTT
-	TRBJ2-4	TRBV2	few	CASSVVGGTKNIQYF	TGTGCCAGCAGTGTAGTGGGGGGCACCAAAAACATTCAGTACTTC
TRBD2	TRBJ2-5	TRBV6-5	-	CASSYSSGGIGEAQYF	TGTGCCAGCAGTTACTCTAGCGGGGGGATCGGAGAGGCCCAGTACTTC
-	TRBJ2-3	TRBV13	few	CASSPEGQTHTDTQYF	TGTGCCAGCAGCCCGGAGGGACAGACACACACAGATACGCAGTATTTT